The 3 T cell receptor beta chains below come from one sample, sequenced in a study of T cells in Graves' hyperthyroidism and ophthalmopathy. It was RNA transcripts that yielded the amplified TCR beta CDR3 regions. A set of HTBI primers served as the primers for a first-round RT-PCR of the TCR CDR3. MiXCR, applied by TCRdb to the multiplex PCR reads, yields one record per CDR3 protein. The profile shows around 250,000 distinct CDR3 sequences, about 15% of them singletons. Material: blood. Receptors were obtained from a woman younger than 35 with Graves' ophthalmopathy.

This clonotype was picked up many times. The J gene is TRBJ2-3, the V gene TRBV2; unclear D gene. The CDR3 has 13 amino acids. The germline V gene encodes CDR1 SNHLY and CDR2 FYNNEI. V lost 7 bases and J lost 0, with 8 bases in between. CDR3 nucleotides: TGTGCCAGCATTGGACCTAGCACAGATACGCAGTATTTT. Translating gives CASIGPSTDTQYF. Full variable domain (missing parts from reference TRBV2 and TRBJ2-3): EPEVTQTPSHQVTQMGQEVILRCVPISNHLYFYWYRQILGQKVEFLVSFYNNEISEKSEIFDDQFSVERPDGSNFTLKIRSTKLEDSAMYFCASIGPSTDTQYFGPGTRLTVL.

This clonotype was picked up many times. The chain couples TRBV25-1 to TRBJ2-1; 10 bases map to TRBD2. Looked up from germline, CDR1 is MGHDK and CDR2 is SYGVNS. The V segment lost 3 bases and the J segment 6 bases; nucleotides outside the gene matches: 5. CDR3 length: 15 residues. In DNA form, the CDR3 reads TGTGCCAGCAGTGACTCAGGACTAGCGGCCAATGAGCAGTTCTTC. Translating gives CASSDSGLAANEQFF.

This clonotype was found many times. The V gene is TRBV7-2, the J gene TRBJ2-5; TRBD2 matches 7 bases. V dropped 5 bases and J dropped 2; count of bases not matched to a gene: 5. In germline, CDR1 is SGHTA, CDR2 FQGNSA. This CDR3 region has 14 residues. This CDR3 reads CASSHGLVQETQYF. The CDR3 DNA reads TGTGCCAGCAGCCACGGACTAGTTCAAGAGACCCAGTACTTC.